This T cell receptor (beta chain) was recorded in a study of cytomegalovirus exposure and HLA in healthy donors (dated by TCRdb to between 2016 and 2019). Looking at the study overall: A later analysis indicated that the roughly 120 validation repertoires were generated on the platform also employed for the roughly 650 repertoires of the first cohort. To predict cytomegalovirus infection status, the study combined high-throughput TCR immunosequencing, statistical association of individual TCRs with disease status, and machine learning. Along with the approximately 700-subject first cohort, a separate validation cohort of some 130 different subjects was used. The study aimed to test whether cataloging public T cell receptors could reveal signatures of past pathogen exposure. Overall study outcomes, separate from this receptor: A few of the identified cytomegalovirus-associated TCR beta chains were confirmed in vitro to be specific for cytomegalovirus antigens. According to the authors, the approach could potentially be generalized to other disease states and immunological phenotypes. While some public TCRs were present in many individuals, most TCR sequences turned up only very rarely across donors. All 110 or so repertoires were used to score co-occurrence in the validation cohort in a later analysis, because that analysis had no HLA typing for the cohort. Of the cluster scores, roughly 95% were above 0 in a later analysis, which found that TCRs clustered in the first cohort also tended to co-occur in the 130 or so validation repertoires. Cytomegalovirus status was reported to be diagnosed by the classifier with high specificity and sensitivity in both the original and validation cohorts. The study gave a list of about 150 TCR beta chains associated with cytomegalovirus.

CDR1 and CDR2 are drawn from the germline V gene: SGHDN, FVKESK. V and J are trimmed by 3 bases and 6 bases, and the gene matches miss 9 bases of the junction. The CDR3 numbers 15 residues from cysteine through phenylalanine. CDR3 DNA only is kept here, 45 bases in frame from base 1. Donors formed part of the validation cohort, which comprised 120 subjects and was distinct from the first cohort of 670 or so subjects. Library creation used the immunoSEQ multiplex PCR assay. Per the source publication's procedure: A statistical classification framework was built for diagnosing cytomegalovirus status from the catalog of TCR beta chain sequences. TCRdb stores this immuneACCESS table with in-frame sequences only. Part of the clones is absent; in the studies checked, under half of the shortfall reflects unresolved V genes, and no reason is known for the rest. The V and J calls and the clone size are those of that table, but D and trimming were determined from the DNA. In all, the sample holds some 290,000 clones, and roughly 87% of those were seen once. Around 1% of the sample is taken by the ten largest.

On this clone itself: Its antigen specificity is not known. Base qualities are not at hand, and no much larger clone is one base apart.

The receptor was derived from a man aged 25 to 40 in good health and CMV-seronegative. The chain joins TRBV14 to TRBJ1-2; 8 of the junction bases match TRBD1. Material: PBMCs. The sequenced DNA is TGTGCCAGCAGCCATGAACAGACAGGGGTCAATGGCTACACCTTC. It is translated as CASSHEQTGVNGYTF.